Shown below are 31 T cell receptor beta chains from a single sample sequenced in a study of T cell responses to AZD1222 COVID-19 vaccine. Here immunoSEQ multiplex PCR was the method, and the copy in TCRdb shows in-frame clones only, minus some. Of about 120,000 clones listed, around 90% were seen once; the top ten hold roughly 8.9%. Sequenced here: peripheral blood, sampled on day 0 of AZD1222 vaccination. These receptors all stem from an adult in good health.

The genes are TRBV5-3 and TRBJ2-7, with 7 positions matching TRBD2. TRBV5-3 is designated an ORF whose function remains uncertain. Trimming took 1 base from V and 4 from J; bases not matched to a gene: 8. The CDR3 runs 15 residues. CDR3 in DNA: TGTGCCAGAAGCTTGTGGCTAGCGGAACGTTACGAGCAGTACTTC. Translating it yields CARSLWLAERYEQYF.

The gene calls are TRBV5-6 and TRBJ2-7; 12 bases line up with TRBD2. The CDR3 loop spans 15 amino acids. CDR1 is SGHDT, CDR2 YYEEEE, per germline. V dropped 5 bases and J dropped 7; count of bases not matched to a gene: 10. The CDR3 spells CASSTLAGGPREQYF. The CDR3, as DNA: TGTGCCAGCAGTACTCTAGCGGGAGGGCCGCGGGAGCAGTACTTC.

This chain joins TRBV12-3 or TRBV12-4 and TRBJ1-3, with D unresolved. V shed 3 bases and J shed 8 bases, with 11 bases lying between them. The CDR3 has 13 amino acids. The CDR3 reads CASSFWGKDTIYF. CDR3 nucleotide sequence: TGTGCCAGCAGTTTTTGGGGTAAAGACACCATATATTTT.

The gene calls are TRBV28 and TRBJ2-4; 8 bases are shared with TRBD1. The V and J ends lost 3 bases and 4 bases, in that order; junction bases with no gene match: 2. The CDR3 length is 14 residues. Per germline, CDR1 MDHEN and CDR2 SYDVKM. The CDR3 protein is CASSFRQGKNIQYF. Written as DNA, the CDR3 is TGTGCCAGCAGTTTTAGACAGGGGAAAAACATTCAGTACTTC.

The chain links TRBV19 to TRBJ2-1; D is perhaps TRBD2 (6 bases). Germline lookup yields CDR1 LNHDA and CDR2 SQIVND (reference sequence). V was cut by 5 bases and J by 0 bases, with 17 bases left in between. CDR3 length equals 17 residues. The CDR3 region is CASSSGVTSSSYNEQFF. CDR3 coding DNA: TGTGCCAGTAGTTCGGGGGTCACTTCTAGCTCCTACAATGAGCAGTTCTTC.

This clone occurred a few times. This chain uses TRBV7-9 with TRBJ1-4; D ambiguous. Trimming shortened V by 3 bases and J by 0 bases, and 8 bases separated the two germline ends. The CDR3 runs to 15 residues. The germline V gene encodes CDR1 SEHNR and CDR2 FQNEAQ (reference sequence). The CDR3 coding sequence is TGTGCCAGCAGCTTTTATACAGCAACTAATGAAAAACTGTTTTTT. Its translation: CASSFYTATNEKLFF.

J is TRBJ1-6 and V is TRBV14; the D is unclear. In germline, CDR1 is SGHDN, CDR2 FVKESK. CDR3 length equals 14 residues. V was cut by 4 bases and J by 5 bases, with 9 bases left in between. The CDR3 region is CASSPLLDNSPLHF. The CDR3 nucleotides are TGTGCCAGCAGCCCCCTCCTAGATAATTCACCCCTCCACTTT.

This chain uses TRBV11-2 with TRBJ2-3, with 13 bases lining up with TRBD2. Per the germline V gene, CDR1 is SGHAT and CDR2 is FQNNGV. The CDR3 contains 17 residues. V shed 4 bases and J 4 bases; nucleotides not matched to a gene: 8. CDR3 amino acids: CASSSRGTSGNPDTQYF. As DNA, the CDR3 is TGTGCCAGCAGCTCGCGAGGGACTAGCGGGAATCCAGATACGCAGTATTTT.

Here the CDR3 reads CASSLGVREQYF. The CDR3 DNA reads TGTGCCAGCAGCCTGGGGGTACGAGAGCAGTACTTC. The J gene is TRBJ2-7, the V gene TRBV11-2, with D perhaps given as TRBD1 or TRBD2 (5 bases each). The V end lost 5 bases, the J end lost 7 bases, and 12 bases lay between the germline ends. The CDR3 runs 12 residues. Germline values: CDR1 SGHAT, CDR2 FQNNGV.

The chain combines TRBV13 with TRBJ1-3; 7 bases agree with TRBD1. The CDR3 contains 14 residues. Germline-derived CDR1 and CDR2 are PRHDT and FYEKMQ (reference sequence). After removal of 5 bases from V and 3 bases from J, the junction contained 4 bases not matched to a gene. This chain's CDR3 is CASSPGTVGNTIYF. As DNA, the CDR3 is TGTGCCAGCAGCCCAGGGACAGTTGGAAACACCATATATTTT.

V usage is TRBV30 and J usage is TRBJ1-5; D is uncertain. The CDR3 runs 14 residues. Germline CDR1 reads GTSNPN; CDR2 reads SVGIG (reference sequence). V lost 2 bases and J lost 6, with 14 bases in between. For the CDR3, the DNA is TGTGCCTGGAGTCCCCTAAGGGAGAGTCAGCCCCAGCATTTT. Translation: CAWSPLRESQPQHF.

The chain joins TRBV9 to TRBJ1-1, with D possibly TRBD1 on 5 matching bases. Germline-derived CDR1 and CDR2 are SGDLS and YYNGEE. The V end lost 3 bases, the J end lost 7 bases, and 19 bases lay between the germline ends. The CDR3 consists of 15 residues. The CDR3: CASSEASGVYGEAFF. As DNA, the CDR3 is TGTGCCAGCAGCGAGGCCTCGGGGGTCTATGGTGAAGCTTTCTTT.

This clone appeared a single time. This sequence joins TRBV7-2 and TRBJ1-2, with D possibly being TRBD1 (5 bases). This CDR3 comprises 13 residues. With 3 bases removed from V and 2 bases from J, the gap between germline ends came to 7 bases. From germline, CDR1 is SGHTA and CDR2 FQGNSA. CDR3 bases: TGTGCCAGCAGCTTCGGGGGGAACTATGGCTACACCTTC. Its translation is CASSFGGNYGYTF.

This rearrangement joins TRBV4-1 to TRBJ1-6; TRBD1 matches at 9 bases. Germline CDR1 and CDR2: MGHRA and YSYEKL. V trimming: 1 base; J trimming: 10 bases; junction bases outside the gene matches: 11. The CDR3 loop spans 17 amino acids. The CDR3 nucleotides read TGCGCCAGCAGCCAAGTGTTCGGTCGGGACAGGGACTCACCCCTCCACTTT. This gives the protein CASSQVFGRDRDSPLHF.

The V and J genes are TRBV27 and TRBJ2-3; the match to TRBD1 covers 10 bases. This CDR3 spans 15 amino acids. Germline values: CDR1 MNHEY, CDR2 SMNVEV (reference sequence). Trimming removed 6 bases from V and 5 bases from J; junction bases left unmatched: 8. The chain's CDR3 is CASRTAGTGEDTQYF. CDR3 sequence (DNA): TGTGCCAGCAGGACCGCCGGGACAGGGGAAGATACGCAGTATTTT.

The chain is built from TRBV29-1 and TRBJ1-1; D ambiguous. The germline gives CDR1 SQVTM, CDR2 ANQGSEA. The CDR3 covers 16 residues. Trimming left V 6 bases short and J 0 bases short, with 20 bases between. Here the CDR3 DNA reads TGCAGCGTCCCCCATGACCGCATCGTGATGAACACTGAAGCTTTCTTT. Protein sequence: CSVPHDRIVMNTEAFF.

The chain recombines TRBV5-1 with TRBJ2-3, with 8 bases identical to TRBD2. This CDR3 is 15 amino acids long. V dropped 2 bases and J dropped 4; count of bases not matched to a gene: 6. The germline CDR1 and CDR2 sequences are SGHRS and YFSETQ. The CDR3 sequence: CASSFRGGPPDTQYF. In DNA form, the CDR3 reads TGCGCCAGCAGCTTTCGGGGGGGCCCCCCAGATACGCAGTATTTT.

The CDR3: CASSLGSTENYNEQFF. The CDR3 DNA reads as TGTGCCAGCAGCTTGGGTAGCACTGAAAACTACAATGAGCAGTTCTTC. The rearrangement joins TRBV5-4 to TRBJ2-1; D unresolved. V was cut by 0 bases and J by 3 bases, with 13 bases left in between. The V gene's germline CDR1 is SGHNT and CDR2 YYREEE (reference sequence). This CDR3 has 16 residues.

The chain links TRBV29-1 to TRBJ2-7; possible D gene TRBD1, 6 bases. The CDR3 sequence is 13 residues long. Between the trimmed V and J ends, which lost 4 bases and 4 bases, there was a span of 14 bases. Germline CDR1 reads SQVTM; CDR2 reads ANQGSEA. CDR3 region: CSVGTAKDYEQYF. The CDR3 region has the DNA TGCAGCGTTGGGACAGCGAAAGATTACGAGCAGTACTTC.

This clone was seen only once. CDR3 amino acids: CASSLSAYNEQFF. As DNA, the CDR3 is TGTGCCAGCAGTTTATCAGCCTACAATGAGCAGTTCTTC. The chain uses TRBV12-3 or TRBV12-4 and TRBJ2-1, with D unclear. Trimming removed 2 bases from V and 2 bases from J, with 4 bases in between. This CDR3 region has 13 residues.

The CDR3 nucleotides are TGTGCCAGCAGCTTAAGTAGCACAGATACGCAGTATTTT. Translating gives CASSLSSTDTQYF. This chain uses TRBV7-3 with TRBJ2-3; D is uncertain. Germline V gene data show CDR1 as SGHTA and CDR2 as FQGTGA. There are 13 residues in the CDR3. V gave up 1 base and J gave up 0 bases, with 2 bases separating them.

In the case of this clone: The same CDR3 can be traced to other DNA sequences in this sample. This chain links TRBV6-1 with TRBJ1-5; D remains ambiguous. V was cut by 3 bases and J by 5 bases, with 2 bases left in between. The CDR3 runs to 11 residues. Germline V gene data show CDR1 as MNHNS and CDR2 as SASEGT. The CDR3 sequence: CASSEYQPQHF. The DNA of the CDR3 is TGTGCCAGCAGTGAGTATCAGCCCCAGCATTTT.

This chain uses TRBV27 with TRBJ1-5; D uncertain. The CDR3 contains 13 residues. Germline CDR1 and CDR2: MNHEY and SMNVEV (reference sequence). Trimming removed 8 bases at V and 1 base at J, with 9 bases between. CDR3 sequence reads: CASQMASNQPQHF. CDR3 coding DNA: TGTGCCAGCCAGATGGCCAGCAATCAGCCCCAGCATTTT.

V gene TRBV18 combines with J gene TRBJ1-6; unclear D gene. V was cut by 1 base and J by 0 bases, with 16 bases left in between. The CDR3 contains 19 residues. Germline V CDR1 and CDR2: KGHSH, LQKENI. The DNA of the CDR3 is TGTGCCAGCTCACCACTCTTTGCCCTACAGAGCTCCTATAATTCACCCCTCCACTTT. Translating gives CASSPLFALQSSYNSPLHF.

The V call is TRBV5-1, the J call TRBJ2-4; TRBD2 might be the D (6 bases). Trimming removed 0 bases at V and 11 bases at J, with 9 bases between. The germline V gene has CDR1 SGHRS and CDR2 YFSETQ. The CDR3 extends over 12 amino acids. The CDR3 reads CASSLVTGVQYF. CDR3 DNA sequence: TGCGCCAGCAGCTTGGTAACGGGAGTTCAGTACTTC.

This rearrangement joins TRBV5-1 to TRBJ1-1, with D perhaps TRBD1 (5 bases). This CDR3 spans 16 amino acids. The germline gives CDR1 SGHRS, CDR2 YFSETQ. V lost 6 bases and J lost 1, with 19 bases in between. For the CDR3, the DNA is TGCGCCAGCAACTCGGGGGACCGACGGAAGAACACTGAAGCTTTCTTT. Amino acids: CASNSGDRRKNTEAFF.

The V gene is TRBV29-1, the J gene TRBJ1-4; D unclear. The germline V gene has CDR1 SQVTM and CDR2 ANQGSEA. CDR3 size: 11 residues. In nucleotides, the CDR3 is TGCAGTGCCTGGCTTAATGAAAAACTGTTTTTT. It is translated as CSAWLNEKLFF.

This chain joins TRBV5-5 and TRBJ1-4; D is unresolved. This CDR3 comprises 15 residues. The germline gives CDR1 SGHKS, CDR2 YYEKEE (reference sequence). Trimming took 2 bases from V and 5 from J, leaving 13 bases between them. The CDR3, as DNA: TGTGCCAGCAGCTTAGCGAGAGGAGTGAATGAAAAACTGTTTTTT. Its protein is CASSLARGVNEKLFF.

Comment on this clone: Since a much larger clone is just one base distant, this may be a read error. V gene TRBV11-1 combines with J gene TRBJ1-4; D uncertain. The germline V gene has CDR1 SGHAT and CDR2 FQDESV (reference sequence). With 2 bases removed from V and 0 bases from J, the gap between germline ends came to 4 bases. The CDR3 totals 14 residues. The CDR3 loop reads CASSLITTNEKLFF. The CDR3 bases are TGTGCCAGCAGCTTAATTACAACTAATGAAAAACTGTTTTTT.

V and J are TRBV7-2 and TRBJ1-2; 7 positions match TRBD1. This CDR3 is 17 amino acids long. V dropped 2 bases and J dropped 4; count of bases not matched to a gene: 13. Germline CDR1 is SGHTA and CDR2 is FQGNSA. The CDR3 bases are TGTGCCAGCAGCTTACTGTCCCCGCGACAGGGTGGCTATGGCTACACCTTC. Amino acid sequence: CASSLLSPRQGGYGYTF. Complete variable domain (other parts from reference TRBV7-2 and TRBJ1-2): GAGVSQSPSNKVTEKGKDVELRCDPISGHTALYWYRQSLGQGLEFLIYFQGNSAPDKSGLPSDRFSAERTGGSVSTLTIQRTQQEDSAVYLCASSLLSPRQGGYGYTFGSGTRLTVV.

This rearrangement joins TRBV21-1 to TRBJ2-5. TRBV21-1 is classified as a pseudogene. The CDR3 is made up of 15 amino acids. The CDR3 coding sequence is TGTGCCAGCAGCAACCCCCCTCAAATCCAAGAGACCCAGTACTTC. Protein product: CASSNPPQIQETQYF.